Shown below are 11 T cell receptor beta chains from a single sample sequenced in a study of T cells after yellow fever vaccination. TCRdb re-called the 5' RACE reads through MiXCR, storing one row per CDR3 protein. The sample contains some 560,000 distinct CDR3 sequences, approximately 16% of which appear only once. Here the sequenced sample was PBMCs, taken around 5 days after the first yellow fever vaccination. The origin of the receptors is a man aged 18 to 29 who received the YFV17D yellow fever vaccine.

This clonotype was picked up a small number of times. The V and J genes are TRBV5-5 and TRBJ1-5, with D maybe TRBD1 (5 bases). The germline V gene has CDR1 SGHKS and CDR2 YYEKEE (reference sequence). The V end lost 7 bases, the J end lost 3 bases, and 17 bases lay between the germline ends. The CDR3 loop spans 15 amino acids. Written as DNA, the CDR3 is TGTGCCAGCGCCCCTAGGGGTGATTTCAATCAGCCCCAGCATTTT. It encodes CASAPRGDFNQPQHF.

The CDR3 DNA is TGTGCCAGCAGTTACTCAAGGCTAGAGGAGACCCAGTACTTC. Translating it yields CASSYSRLEETQYF. The rearrangement links TRBV6-2 or TRBV6-3 to TRBJ2-5; the D is unclear. V was cut by 0 bases and J by 5 bases, with 10 bases left in between. Per germline, CDR1 MNHEY and CDR2 SVGEGT. This CDR3 is built from 14 residues.

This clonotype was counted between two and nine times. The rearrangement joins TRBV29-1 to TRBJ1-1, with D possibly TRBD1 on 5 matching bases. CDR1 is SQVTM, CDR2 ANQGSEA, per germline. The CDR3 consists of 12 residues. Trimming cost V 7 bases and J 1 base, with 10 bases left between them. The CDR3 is CSGTGPNTEAFF. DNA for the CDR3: TGCAGCGGGACGGGGCCGAACACTGAAGCTTTCTTT.

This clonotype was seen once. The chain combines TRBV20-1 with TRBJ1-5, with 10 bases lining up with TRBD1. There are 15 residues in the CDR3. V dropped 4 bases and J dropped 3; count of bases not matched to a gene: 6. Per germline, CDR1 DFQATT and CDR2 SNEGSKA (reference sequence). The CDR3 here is CSAIDRGLNNQPQHF. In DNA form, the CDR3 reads TGCAGTGCTATAGACAGGGGGCTAAACAATCAGCCCCAGCATTTT.

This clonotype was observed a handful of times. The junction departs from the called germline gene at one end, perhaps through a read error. In nucleotides, the CDR3 is TGCGCCAGCAGTTTGGACAGGGCAATCCTCGGGCAGTTCTTC. It is translated as CASSLDRAILGQFF. The genes are TRBV5-1 and TRBJ2-1, with 8 nucleotides matching TRBD1. The CDR3 is made up of 14 amino acids. Germline V gene lookup returns CDR1 SGHRS and CDR2 YFSETQ.

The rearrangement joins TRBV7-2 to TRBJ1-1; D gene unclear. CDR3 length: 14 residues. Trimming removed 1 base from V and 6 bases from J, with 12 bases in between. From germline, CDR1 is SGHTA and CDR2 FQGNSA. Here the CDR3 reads CASSLVGGNPEAFF. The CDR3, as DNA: TGTGCCAGCAGCTTAGTAGGCGGGAATCCTGAAGCTTTCTTT.

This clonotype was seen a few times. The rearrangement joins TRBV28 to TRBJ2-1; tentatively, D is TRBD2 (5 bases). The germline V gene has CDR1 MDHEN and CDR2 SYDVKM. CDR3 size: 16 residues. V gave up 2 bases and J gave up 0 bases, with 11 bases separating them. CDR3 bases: TGTGCCAGCAGTTTAGATCGGGATAGCTCCTACAATGAGCAGTTCTTC. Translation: CASSLDRDSSYNEQFF. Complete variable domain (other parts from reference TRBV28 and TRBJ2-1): DVKVTQSSRYLVKRTGEKVFLECVQDMDHENMFWYRQDPGLGLRLIYFSYDVKMKEKGDIPEGYSVSREKKERFSLILESASTNQTSMYLCASSLDRDSSYNEQFFGPGTRLTVL.

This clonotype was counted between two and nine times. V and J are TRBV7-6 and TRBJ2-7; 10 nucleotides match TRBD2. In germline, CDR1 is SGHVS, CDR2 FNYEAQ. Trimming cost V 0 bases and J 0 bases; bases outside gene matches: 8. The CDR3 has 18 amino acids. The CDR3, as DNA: TGTGCCAGCAGCTTAGCGCTCGGGCTAGCGGGGGTCTCCTACGAGCAGTACGTC. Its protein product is CASSLALGLAGVSYEQYV.

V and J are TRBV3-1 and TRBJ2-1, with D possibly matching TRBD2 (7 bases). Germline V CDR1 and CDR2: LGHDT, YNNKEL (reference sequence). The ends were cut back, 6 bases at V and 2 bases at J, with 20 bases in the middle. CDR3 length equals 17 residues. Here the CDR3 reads CASRPRGGDRTYNEQFF. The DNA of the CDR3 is TGTGCCAGCAGACCTCGCGGGGGCGATCGGACCTACAATGAGCAGTTCTTC.

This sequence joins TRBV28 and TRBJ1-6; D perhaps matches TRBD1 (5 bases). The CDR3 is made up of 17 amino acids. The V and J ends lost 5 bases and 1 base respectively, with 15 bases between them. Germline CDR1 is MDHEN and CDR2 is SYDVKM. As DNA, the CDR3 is TGTGCCAGCAGTCTTCGGGGGGGAGAGTCCTATAATTCACCCCTCCACTTT. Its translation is CASSLRGGESYNSPLHF.

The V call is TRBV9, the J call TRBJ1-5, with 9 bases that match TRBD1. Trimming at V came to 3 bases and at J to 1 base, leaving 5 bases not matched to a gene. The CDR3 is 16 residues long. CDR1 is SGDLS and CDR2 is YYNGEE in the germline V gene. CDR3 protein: CASSAGTGTSNQPQHF. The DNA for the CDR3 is TGTGCCAGCAGCGCAGGGACAGGGACGAGCAATCAGCCCCAGCATTTT. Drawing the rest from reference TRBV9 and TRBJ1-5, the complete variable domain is DSGVTQTPKHLITATGQRVTLRCSPRSGDLSVYWYQQSLDQGLQFLIQYYNGEERAKGNILERFSAQQFPDLHSELNLSSLELGDSALYFCASSAGTGTSNQPQHFGDGTRLSIL.